Following are 22 T cell receptor beta chains from one sample sequenced in a study of T cell clonotyping in hematopoietic cell transplantation. Here immunoSEQ multiplex PCR was the method, and the copy in TCRdb shows in-frame clones only, minus some. The data hold 45,000 to 60,000 clones, with more than 75% observed a single time. The time point: recipient sample about 28 days before transplant, after cytoreduction. The sequencing used peripheral blood mononuclear cells, collected before stem cell transplant. The receptors stem from a man aged 60 to 69 with biphenotypic leukemia. Some clones in this sample may be carry-over from other donors' samples.

This CDR3 reads CASSAGASPSYGYTF. CDR3 in DNA: TGCGCCAGCAGCGCGGGGGCCAGCCCTTCCTATGGCTACACCTTC. The gene calls are TRBV5-1 and TRBJ1-2; possibly TRBD1 for D (6 bases). The V end was cut by 4 bases, the J end by 4 bases, with 17 bases between. This CDR3 region has 15 residues. Germline loops: CDR1 SGHRS, CDR2 YFSETQ.

This clone came up a few times. This chain connects TRBV7-2 to TRBJ2-7, with 8 positions matching TRBD2. CDR1 SGHTA and CDR2 FQGNSA come from the germline V gene. V lost 5 bases and J lost 3; bases outside the gene matches: 3. This CDR3 is 13 amino acids long. This CDR3 reads CASSASGSYEQYF. The CDR3 nucleotides are TGTGCCAGCAGCGCAAGCGGGAGCTACGAGCAGTACTTC.

This chain joins TRBV30 and TRBJ2-2; TRBD1 agrees at 7 bases. Losses at the gene ends were 5 bases for V and 6 bases for J; bases not matched to a gene: 9. Germline values: CDR1 GTSNPN, CDR2 SVGIG (reference sequence). This CDR3 is 14 amino acids long. The CDR3 sequence is CAWGGQVQSGELFF. The CDR3 region has the DNA TGTGCCTGGGGTGGACAGGTTCAATCCGGGGAGCTGTTTTTT.

The chain employs TRBV28 and TRBJ1-2; 9 bases are shared with TRBD1. V shed 3 bases, J shed 8 bases, and the junction held 7 bases outside the gene matches. Germline V gene lookup returns CDR1 MDHEN and CDR2 SYDVKM. The CDR3 totals 14 residues. CDR3 DNA: TGTGCCAGCAGTTTGGAGACAGGGGGTCAAGGCTACACCTTC. Protein product: CASSLETGGQGYTF.

The rearrangement joins TRBV6-1 to TRBJ2-1; D is perhaps TRBD2 (5 bases). From germline, CDR1 is MNHNS and CDR2 SASEGT. V dropped 4 bases and J dropped 13 bases, with 20 bases sitting between them. This CDR3 region has 14 residues. The CDR3 loop reads CASSARTVQDHQFF. The CDR3 DNA sequence: TGTGCCAGCAGTGCCCGGACTGTCCAGGACCACCAGTTCTTC.

This clone has a handful of counts. The V and J genes are TRBV7-9 and TRBJ2-7; D is perhaps TRBD2 (5 bases). V lost 1 base and J 3 bases, leaving 13 bases between the germline ends. CDR3 size: 15 residues. Germline CDR1 and CDR2: SEHNR and FQNEAQ (reference sequence). The CDR3 DNA reads TGTGCCAGCAGCTTAGGGGTGTCGGGGAACTACGAGCAGTACTTC. Translated: CASSLGVSGNYEQYF.

CDR3 sequence: CASSLAEGPAGELFF. CDR3 in DNA: TGCGCCAGCAGCTTGGCCGAGGGCCCAGCCGGGGAGCTGTTTTTT. The chain carries TRBV5-1 and TRBJ2-2; possible D gene TRBD2, 5 bases. V was shortened by 0 bases and J by 6 bases, with 12 bases between the two germline ends. This CDR3 region has 15 residues. Germline CDR1 SGHRS, CDR2 YFSETQ.

The chain carries TRBV29-1 and TRBJ2-2, with 8 bases fitting TRBD2. This CDR3 comprises 13 residues. Per germline, CDR1 SQVTM and CDR2 ANQGSEA. The junction had 4 bases not matched to a gene; V was cut back by 4 bases and J by 6 bases. The CDR3 spells CSVGREVAGELFF. CDR3 sequence (DNA): TGCAGCGTTGGGCGGGAGGTTGCCGGGGAGCTGTTTTTT.

The V call is TRBV6-5, the J call TRBJ2-3; no clear D. Germline loops: CDR1 MNHEY, CDR2 SVGAGI. The germline V and J ends were trimmed by 0 bases and 6 bases, with 10 bases remaining between them. This CDR3 spans 14 amino acids. The CDR3 sequence is CASSYSIGEDTQYF. CDR3 nucleotide sequence: TGTGCCAGCAGTTACTCGATAGGTGAGGATACGCAGTATTTT.

The J gene is TRBJ2-7, the V gene TRBV19; D remains ambiguous. The germline V gene encodes CDR1 LNHDA and CDR2 SQIVND (reference sequence). CDR3 length: 11 residues. V was pared by 6 bases and J by 7 bases, with 10 bases between. CDR3: CASRSSSEQYF. In nucleotides, the CDR3 is TGTGCCAGTAGGAGCAGTTCGGAGCAGTACTTC.

This chain joins TRBV7-8 and TRBJ1-2; a possible D gene is TRBD1 (5 bases). This CDR3 region has 13 residues. V was pared by 0 bases and J by 5 bases, with 7 bases between. The V gene's germline CDR1 is SGHVS and CDR2 FQNEAQ. CDR3 coding DNA: TGTGCCAGCAGCTTAGCCAGGGAATATGGCTACACCTTC. This codes for CASSLAREYGYTF.

The genes are TRBV2 and TRBJ2-7; D unclear. V was pared by 8 bases and J by 0 bases, with 14 bases between. The CDR3 runs to 14 residues. From germline, CDR1 is SNHLY and CDR2 FYNNEI. The CDR3 DNA reads as TGTGCCAGCGGTACAGACTCGAGCTCCTACGAGCAGTACTTC. It translates to CASGTDSSSYEQYF.

The chain carries TRBV27 and TRBJ1-2; a possible D gene is TRBD1 (5 bases). Germline lookup yields CDR1 MNHEY and CDR2 SMNVEV (reference sequence). The CDR3 covers 16 residues. The V gene lost 6 bases and the J gene lost 6 bases, with 23 bases spanning the gap. Here the CDR3 DNA reads TGTGCCAGCAGCTCCTCGGTCGACAGTTACTGGGATGGCTACACCTTC. This encodes CASSSSVDSYWDGYTF.

J is TRBJ1-4 and V is TRBV28; 7 nucleotides agree with TRBD1. The junction had 8 bases not matched to a gene; V was cut back by 5 bases and J by 5 bases. There are 15 residues in the CDR3. The germline V gene has CDR1 MDHEN and CDR2 SYDVKM. The CDR3 protein is CASSERQGGNEKLFF. The CDR3 nucleotides are TGTGCCAGCAGTGAACGACAGGGTGGCAATGAAAAACTGTTTTTT.

The DNA for the CDR3 is TGTGCCAGTAGTATCAACAGGGGAAGCAATCAGCCCCAGCATTTT. This encodes CASSINRGSNQPQHF. The V gene is TRBV19, the J gene TRBJ1-5; TRBD1 agrees at 7 bases. The ends lost 3 bases at V and 1 base at J; junction bases unmatched: 3. The V gene's germline CDR1 is LNHDA and CDR2 SQIVND (reference sequence). This CDR3 spans 15 amino acids. The variable domain in full, completed from reference TRBV19 and TRBJ1-5, reads DGGITQSPKYLFRKEGQNVTLSCEQNLNHDAMYWYRQDPGQGLRLIYYSQIVNDFQKGDIAEGYSVSREKKESFPLTVTSAQKNPTAFYLCASSINRGSNQPQHFGDGTRLSIL.

V gene TRBV2 combines with J gene TRBJ2-7; TRBD2 aligns across 8 bases. Germline V gives CDR1 SNHLY, CDR2 FYNNEI. The CDR3 is made up of 12 amino acids. Trimming removed 9 bases from V and 4 bases from J; junction bases left unmatched: 5. The CDR3 bases are TGTGCCAGTCGCCGGGAGGGGTACGAGCAGTACTTC. The encoded protein is CASRREGYEQYF.

This clone has only one observation. The V gene is TRBV29-1, the J gene TRBJ2-1; D is unresolved. V was trimmed by 3 bases and J by 8 bases, leaving 14 bases between them. The CDR3 runs 13 residues. Per germline, CDR1 SQVTM and CDR2 ANQGSEA. CDR3 amino acids: CSVETSPGDEQFF. For the CDR3, the DNA is TGCAGCGTTGAGACTTCCCCAGGAGATGAGCAGTTCTTC.

Remarks on this clone: One end of the junction is discordant with germline, which a read error may explain. The V and J genes are TRBV5-1 and TRBJ1-1; TRBD1 might be the D (6 bases). This CDR3 contains 14 residues. Germline CDR1 SGHRS, CDR2 YFSETQ. Here the CDR3 DNA reads TGCGCCAGCAGATTGGACAGTCTAGACACTGAAGCTTTCTTT. Translated, it gives CASRLDSLDTEAFF.

This chain joins TRBV27 and TRBJ2-7; 8 bases fit TRBD1. Germline lookup yields CDR1 MNHEY and CDR2 SMNVEV (reference sequence). With V trimmed by 9 bases and J by 1 base, 8 bases remained unmatched. CDR3 length: 14 amino acids. The CDR3 nucleotides are TGTGCCAGTTGCCGGGACAGGTTTTCCTACGAGCAGTACTTC. Its protein is CASCRDRFSYEQYF.

This clone was seen just once. The J gene is TRBJ2-7, the V gene TRBV5-1; 12 nucleotides line up with TRBD1. J was trimmed by 5 bases and V by 0 bases; bases with no gene match: 9. Germline loops: CDR1 SGHRS, CDR2 YFSETQ. There are 17 residues in the CDR3. The CDR3 coding sequence is TGCGCCAGCAGCTTGGCCGGGACAGGGGGCTTCTTGGACGAGCAGTACTTC. It codes for CASSLAGTGGFLDEQYF.

J is TRBJ2-2 and V is TRBV7-2; D is ambiguous. The CDR3 covers 15 residues. The V and J ends lost 6 bases and 0 bases respectively, with 11 bases between them. Germline CDR1 is SGHTA and CDR2 is FQGNSA. The CDR3 nucleotides read TGTGCCAGCAGTCCAGGTGCAGCGAACACCGGGGAGCTGTTTTTT. Its translation is CASSPGAANTGELFF. The whole variable domain, filled in from reference TRBV7-2 and TRBJ2-2, reads GAGVSQSPSNKVTEKGKDVELRCDPISGHTALYWYRQSLGQGLEFLIYFQGNSAPDKSGLPSDRFSAERTGGSVSTLTIQRTQQEDSAVYLCASSPGAANTGELFFGEGSRLTVL.

This clone was recorded a few times. The rearrangement uses TRBV10-1 and TRBJ2-5; 10 bases match TRBD2. CDR3 length: 16 amino acids. Germline V CDR1 and CDR2: WNHNN, SYGVQD (reference sequence). Trimming at V came to 0 bases and at J to 2 bases, leaving 3 bases not matched to a gene. CDR3 in DNA: TGCGCCAGCAGTGAGTCCAGCGGGAGGGTACAAGAGACCCAGTACTTC. It translates to CASSESSGRVQETQYF.